A selection of T cell receptor beta chains follows, all from one sample in a study of cytomegalovirus exposure and HLA in healthy donors. TCRdb's table, derived via immunoSEQ multiplex PCR, lists solely in-frame clones and lacks some. The sample has about 210,000 clones; 82% are singletons. The sample comprised PBMCs. The source is a man aged 35-49 years in good health and CMV-seropositive. Both conserved end residues are part of each CDR3.

V gene,CDR3 protein
TRBV12-5,CASGLVRTSGSNNEQFF
TRBV19,CASSPSLGLAGNTGELFF
TRBV5-6,CASSPTGEDQETQYF
TRBV5-1,CASSSIAGPSTDTQYF
TRBV19,CATRPPGGFETEAFF
TRBV27,CASRTLGSGGYNEQFF
TRBV25-1,CASGRGGAGYEQYF
TRBV11-3,CASSLDTGMNTEAFF
TRBV7-9,CSGGTATYEQYF
TRBV5-1,CASSTGQVPYEQYF
TRBV7-6,CASSPMEKILAEAFF
TRBV19,CASSGRGNAYEQYF
TRBV14,CASSQARGRNTIYF
TRBV5-1,CASSSGLQGGTEAFF
TRBV5-6,CASSLIRDIDSNQPQHF
TRBV2,CATTARGGNSYTF
TRBV27,CASSLAGTAGANVLTF
TRBV10-2,CASSGTRAGDYGYTF
TRBV28,CASSFISGSSYEQYF
TRBV7-9,CASRDGTGDGYTF
TRBV5-1,CASSLLAGGPNEQFF
TRBV7-6,CASSLEIGTEAFF
TRBV4-2,CASSQTIGANTEAFF
TRBV11-2,CASSPPGGRNEKLFF
TRBV5-6,CASSPTASVRSRNTQYF
TRBV30,CAWSEQGAHEAFF
TRBV20-1,CSATGDGYTF
TRBV30,CAWSVLETDTQYF
TRBV29-1,CSGKTSGKRETQYF
TRBV7-2,CASSPGQDYVGYGYTF
TRBV19,CASSIGGNGNIQYF
TRBV11-3,CASSPGGNWDEQFF
TRBV14,CASRPSGSADTQYF
TRBV4-1,CASSQDPSRSYNEQFF
TRBV19,CASSMGRGGYEAFF
TRBV30,CAWMRRARGYGYTF
TRBV4-2,CASSEGTTLYNEQFF
TRBV2,CASSERDSPQETQYF
TRBV27,CASSSRQGWEQFF
TRBV6-4,CASSAPGTDTQYF
TRBV9,CASSLTGGGLETQYF
TRBV5-1,CASSLVPGGPPEQFF
TRBV2,CVSSPQGGGYGYTF
TRBV18,CASSRQGPPQHF
TRBV5-6,CASSDHRGKGTGELFF
TRBV5-1,CASSLGGQDYGYTF
TRBV9,CASSVVERSTGELFF
TRBV27,CASRGTVGTGELFF
TRBV6-5,CASSYSTGAGYRGYTF
TRBV5-4,CASSQGRGSYNEQFF
TRBV27,CASSLSSPEDEQYF
TRBV2,CASRLAGGPVTNEQFF
TRBV30,CAWSITGGSDGYTF
TRBV19,CASSMGTGNYGYTF
TRBV29-1,CSVGWLAGVGEQFF
TRBV4-1,CASSQDSRASYEQYF
TRBV5-1,CASSVAGGRQETQYF
TRBV5-5,CASSLRGQPTNEKLFF
TRBV7-9,CASSRTGLPYEQYF
TRBV6-6,CASSYSNREAFF